Shown below are 26 T cell receptor beta chains from a single sample sequenced in a study of blood T cell repertoires in COVID-19. Using immunoSEQ multiplex PCR, the repertoire was profiled, and TCRdb retains in-frame clones only, with some absent. The repertoire holds roughly 410,000 clones, about 90% seen once, with under 3% in the top ten. Sequencing was carried out using peripheral blood. The receptors come from a woman aged 55-75 years with COVID-19, enrolled during active disease.

This clone was detected only once. The chain couples TRBV7-3 to TRBJ2-3; tentative D call: TRBD2 (6 bases). V dropped 3 bases and J dropped 3 bases, with 10 bases sitting between them. Germline V gene sequence: CDR1 SGHTA, CDR2 FQGTGA. This CDR3 has 14 amino acids. CDR3 DNA: TGTGCCAGCAGCTTTGTGGGAGGAACAGATACGCAGTATTTT. Protein sequence: CASSFVGGTDTQYF.

This chain joins TRBV28 and TRBJ2-2; possibly TRBD2 for D (7 bases). The CDR3 is made up of 16 amino acids. Trimming left V 2 bases short and J 0 bases short, with 10 bases between. Looked up from germline, CDR1 is MDHEN and CDR2 is SYDVKM. The CDR3: CASSLGGGPNTGELFF. In nucleotides, the CDR3 is TGTGCCAGCAGTTTAGGCGGGGGCCCGAACACCGGGGAGCTGTTTTTT.

The chain uses TRBV10-3 and TRBJ1-6, with 7 nucleotides matching TRBD1. Trimming at V came to 6 bases and at J to 5 bases, leaving 4 bases not matched to a gene. The CDR3 covers 14 residues. CDR1 and CDR2 (germline): ENHRY, SYGVKD. The CDR3 loop reads CAIRATGNNSPLHF. The CDR3 coding sequence is TGTGCCATCAGAGCGACAGGGAATAATTCACCCCTCCACTTT.

V gene TRBV5-4 combines with J gene TRBJ2-3; 8 nucleotides agree with TRBD2. CDR1 is SGHNT and CDR2 is YYREEE in the germline V gene (reference sequence). Trimming at V came to 0 bases and at J to 0 bases, leaving 0 bases not matched to a gene. The CDR3 is 15 residues long. CDR3 region: CASSLERGSTDTQYF. The DNA of the CDR3 is TGTGCCAGCAGCTTGGAGCGGGGGAGCACAGATACGCAGTATTTT.

This clone has just a few counts. The chain combines TRBV6-5 with TRBJ2-7; D possibly corresponds to TRBD1 (5 bases). Trimming pared 8 bases from V and 7 bases from J, leaving 15 bases between. Per the germline V gene, CDR1 is MNHEY and CDR2 is SVGAGI. The CDR3 spans 12 residues. CDR3 region: CASRTRAGEQYF. CDR3 bases: TGTGCCAGCCGCACCAGGGCAGGAGAGCAGTACTTC.

This clone appeared a single time. The gene calls are TRBV3-1 (or the pseudogene TRBV3-2) and TRBJ1-4; D is uncertain. Germline assignment: CDR1 LGHDT and CDR2 YNNKEL (reference sequence). V was clipped by 1 base and J by 8 bases, with 5 bases between them. This CDR3 region has 12 residues. CDR3 in DNA: TGTGCCAGCAGCCAAGGAGTCGAAAAACTGTTTTTT. Translating it yields CASSQGVEKLFF.

The genes are TRBV24-1 and TRBJ2-2, with 8 bases that match TRBD1. The CDR3 runs 16 residues. Trimming took 3 bases from V and 1 from J; bases not matched to a gene: 3. Germline CDR1 reads KGHDR; CDR2 reads SFDVKD. CDR3 loop: CATSDPGTGNTGELFF. CDR3 sequence (DNA): TGTGCCACCAGTGATCCCGGGACAGGGAACACCGGGGAGCTGTTTTTT.

The chain is built from TRBV6-5 and TRBJ2-7, with TRBD1 as a possible D gene (6 bases). The CDR3 is 11 residues long. CDR1 and CDR2 (germline): MNHEY, SVGAGI. The V gene lost 4 bases and the J gene lost 7 bases, with 8 bases spanning the gap. CDR3 protein: CASSSDREQYF. CDR3 nucleotides: TGTGCCAGCAGTTCCGACAGGGAGCAGTACTTC.

V is TRBV3-1 (or the pseudogene TRBV3-2) and J is TRBJ2-5, with TRBD2 identical over 11 bases. This CDR3 has 16 amino acids. Germline CDR1 and CDR2: LGHDT and YNNKEL (reference sequence). J gave up 4 bases and V 2 bases, and 6 bases lay outside the gene matches. The CDR3 reads CASSQPGLAAGETQYF. The DNA for the CDR3 is TGTGCCAGCAGCCAACCGGGACTAGCGGCGGGAGAGACCCAGTACTTC.

The V call is TRBV19, the J call TRBJ2-5, with a possible D match to TRBD2 (7 bases). V lost 0 bases and J lost 5, with 16 bases in between. The CDR3 is made up of 16 amino acids. Germline lookup yields CDR1 LNHDA and CDR2 SQIVND (reference sequence). The CDR3 DNA reads TGTGCCAGTAGTATAGATCACAGGGAGGGAACGGAGACCCAGTACTTC. Translation gives CASSIDHREGTETQYF.

There are a few counts of this clone. The CDR3 sequence is CASSPRSRGYGYTF. The CDR3 nucleotides are TGTGCCAGCAGCCCGCGAAGTAGAGGCTATGGCTACACCTTC. This chain connects TRBV5-5 to TRBJ1-2, with unresolved D. The CDR3 totals 14 residues. Trimming pared 4 bases from V and 4 bases from J, leaving 14 bases between. Germline CDR1 and CDR2: SGHKS and YYEKEE (reference sequence).

The V gene is TRBV7-3, the J gene TRBJ2-3; possible D gene TRBD2, 6 bases. The CDR3 has 16 residues. Germline assignment: CDR1 SGHTA and CDR2 FQGTGA. V was clipped by 1 base and J by 4 bases, with 15 bases between them. Written as DNA, the CDR3 is TGTGCCAGCAGCTTAAACGGGGAGGTACGGGCAGATACGCAGTATTTT. Amino acid sequence: CASSLNGEVRADTQYF.

The CDR3 loop is CASHSDGSNQPQHF. In DNA, the CDR3 is TGTGCCAGCCATAGCGACGGAAGCAATCAGCCCCAGCATTTT. V gene TRBV2 combines with J gene TRBJ1-5; unclear D gene. The germline gives CDR1 SNHLY, CDR2 FYNNEI. The CDR3 runs to 14 residues. Trimming cost V 8 bases and J 1 base, with 12 bases left between them.

The V and J genes are TRBV2 and TRBJ1-6; maybe TRBD1 (6 bases). V lost 2 bases and J 6 bases, leaving 14 bases between the germline ends. Per germline, CDR1 SNHLY and CDR2 FYNNEI. This CDR3 region has 16 residues. In DNA form, the CDR3 reads TGTGCCAGCAGTGAAAGTGGGGCAGGGGTTAATTCACCCCTCCACTTT. It encodes CASSESGAGVNSPLHF.

J is TRBJ2-7 and V is TRBV2, with 8 bases that match TRBD2. The CDR3 loop spans 16 amino acids. Per the germline V gene, CDR1 is SNHLY and CDR2 is FYNNEI. The V gene end was trimmed by 7 bases and the J gene end by 1 base; junction bases not matched to a gene: 12. In DNA, the CDR3 is TGTGCCAGCATAGATCTGGGGCGGGGGGAATCCTACGAGCAGTACTTC. Amino acid sequence: CASIDLGRGESYEQYF.

The chain uses TRBV9 and TRBJ1-6; D gene unclear. V gave up 0 bases and J gave up 4 bases, with 5 bases separating them. Germline assignment: CDR1 SGDLS and CDR2 YYNGEE. The CDR3 has 14 amino acids. CDR3 sequence (DNA): TGTGCCAGCAGCGTAGTCCCGTATAATTCACCCCTCCACTTT. Translation: CASSVVPYNSPLHF.

The chain has TRBV30 and TRBJ2-1; D unclear. Germline-derived CDR1 and CDR2 are GTSNPN and SVGIG (reference sequence). V lost 3 bases to trimming and J lost 4 bases, with 7 bases between them. This CDR3 has 12 amino acids. The CDR3 loop is CAWSAAYNEQFF. As DNA, the CDR3 is TGTGCCTGGAGCGCAGCGTACAATGAGCAGTTCTTC.

CDR3 sequence: CASSLGARGGAYEQYF. DNA for the CDR3: TGTGCCAGCAGCTTAGGCGCTCGCGGGGGGGCTTACGAGCAGTACTTC. V and J are TRBV7-6 and TRBJ2-7; 9 nucleotides align to TRBD2. Looked up from germline, CDR1 is SGHVS and CDR2 is FNYEAQ. CDR3 size: 16 residues. Trimming took 1 base from V and 4 from J; bases not matched to a gene: 8.

V and J are TRBV4-2 and TRBJ1-5; maybe TRBD1 (6 bases). V was clipped by 5 bases and J by 7 bases, with 15 bases between them. Looked up from germline, CDR1 is LGHNA and CDR2 is YNFKEQ. This CDR3 region has 14 residues. CDR3 DNA sequence: TGTGCCAGCAGCTCAGGGGATGGGGGCCAGCCCCAGCATTTT. Translated: CASSSGDGGQPQHF.

The chain couples TRBV5-5 to TRBJ2-1; 7 bases are a match to TRBD1. The CDR3 length is 12 residues. V was clipped by 4 bases and J by 14 bases; unmatched bases: 9. CDR1 is SGHKS and CDR2 is YYEKEE in the germline V gene (reference sequence). The CDR3 here is CASSPGRGHEFF. The CDR3 DNA reads TGTGCCAGCAGCCCAGGAAGGGGGCACGAGTTCTTC.

J is TRBJ1-5 and V is TRBV7-8; tentative D call: TRBD1 (6 bases). Germline V gene lookup returns CDR1 SGHVS and CDR2 FQNEAQ. CDR3 length: 16 amino acids. Trimming cost V 1 base and J 4 bases, with 14 bases left between them. The CDR3 nucleotides are TGTGCCAGCAGCTTAGGACAGGTGTACGGAAATCAGCCCCAGCATTTT. Protein sequence: CASSLGQVYGNQPQHF.

This clone was detected once. The chain has TRBV20-1 and TRBJ2-2; D uncertain. Deletions cut 3 bases from V and 6 bases from J, with 5 bases between. This CDR3 comprises 11 residues. The germline CDR1 and CDR2 sequences are DFQATT and SNEGSKA (reference sequence). CDR3 DNA sequence: TGCAGTGCTAGGCGCTCCGGGGAGCTGTTTTTT. This encodes CSARRSGELFF.

V gene TRBV27 combines with J gene TRBJ2-7; 7 bases agree with TRBD1. The CDR3 consists of 15 residues. Germline V gene sequence: CDR1 MNHEY, CDR2 SMNVEV (reference sequence). The V and J ends lost 0 bases and 2 bases, in that order; junction bases with no gene match: 4. CDR3 in amino acids: CASSLSGDSPYEQYF. CDR3 DNA: TGTGCCAGCAGTTTATCGGGGGACAGTCCCTACGAGCAGTACTTC.

This clone turned up a few times. J is TRBJ1-5 and V is TRBV3-1 (or the pseudogene TRBV3-2), with D unresolved. Looked up from germline, CDR1 is LGHDT and CDR2 is YNNKEL (reference sequence). The V gene lost 4 bases and the J gene lost 5 bases, with 12 bases spanning the gap. The CDR3 is made up of 14 amino acids. The CDR3 bases are TGTGCCAGCAGCCCTATGGTCTCTGATCAGCCCCAGCATTTT. It encodes CASSPMVSDQPQHF.

The genes are TRBV5-6 and TRBJ2-7, with D perhaps matching TRBD1 (6 bases). The CDR3 length is 15 residues. The germline CDR1 and CDR2 sequences are SGHDT and YYEEEE. Trimming took off 7 bases at V and 6 bases at J, with 23 bases between the two ends. Here the CDR3 reads CASGQQGYPPIEQYF. CDR3 DNA: TGTGCCAGCGGACAACAGGGCTATCCTCCTATCGAGCAGTACTTC.

The sample holds one count of this clone. V gene TRBV5-1 combines with J gene TRBJ1-1; no firm D call. V was trimmed by 0 bases and J by 4 bases, leaving 7 bases between them. Per the germline V gene, CDR1 is SGHRS and CDR2 is YFSETQ. CDR3 length: 13 residues. The CDR3 reads CASSLVVGTEAFF. CDR3 nucleotides: TGCGCCAGCAGCTTGGTTGTCGGCACTGAAGCTTTCTTT.